A single sample gave rise to the 15 T cell receptor beta chains below, sequenced in a study of patients and donors after allogeneic stem cell transplantation. TCRdb analysed the RT-PCR reads with MiXCR anew, one entry per CDR3 protein. The profile shows about 960,000 distinct CDR3 sequences, under 20% of them singletons. The specimen was blood, either unsorted or a sorted T cell fraction (not recorded which). The receptors were gathered from a human donor who was either an allogeneic HSCT recipient or a stem cell or donor lymphocyte infusion donor (not recorded which). It is not recorded whose cells these are; they may come from a transplant donor.

The CDR3 DNA sequence: TGTGCCATCAGTGAGTCGTCAGGGAGCCCCTACGAGCAGTACTTC. This sequence encodes CAISESSGSPYEQYF. This chain connects TRBV10-3 to TRBJ2-7, with D tentatively TRBD1 or TRBD2 (5 bases each). The CDR3 has 15 residues. Trimming left V 0 bases short and J 2 bases short, with 11 bases between. Germline V gene lookup returns CDR1 ENHRY and CDR2 SYGVKD.

This clonotype has just a few counts. The V and J genes are TRBV18 and TRBJ2-7; TRBD2 aligns across 9 bases. Germline lookup yields CDR1 KGHSH and CDR2 LQKENI. Trimming at V came to 0 bases and at J to 0 bases, leaving 6 bases not matched to a gene. This CDR3 is 17 amino acids long. CDR3 DNA: TGTGCCAGCTCACCACCGACCTTAGCGGGGGCCTCCTACGAGCAGTACTTC. Translated, it gives CASSPPTLAGASYEQYF.

This chain uses TRBV18 with TRBJ2-7; D perhaps matches TRBD1 (6 bases). CDR3 length equals 14 residues. CDR1 KGHSH and CDR2 LQKENI come from the germline V gene. V lost 6 bases and J 5 bases, leaving 17 bases between the germline ends. This chain's CDR3 is CASSPQGKGDEQYF. The CDR3, as DNA: TGTGCCAGCTCTCCTCAGGGGAAGGGCGACGAGCAGTACTTC.

This clonotype came up a few times. The V gene is TRBV28, the J gene TRBJ1-4, with D hard to call. Trimming stripped 4 bases from V and 7 bases from J, with 13 bases between. This CDR3 region has 14 residues. Germline values: CDR1 MDHEN, CDR2 SYDVKM. The CDR3 sequence: CASSWGFNFEKLFF. CDR3 coding DNA: TGTGCCAGCAGTTGGGGTTTCAATTTTGAAAAACTGTTTTTT.

This clonotype was seen only a few times. The chain recombines TRBV7-9 with TRBJ1-6, with D uncertain. CDR3 length: 13 residues. The V gene's germline CDR1 is SEHNR and CDR2 FQNEAQ (reference sequence). The V and J ends lost 4 bases and 5 bases respectively, with 6 bases between them. The chain's CDR3 is CASSSGNNSPLHF. The CDR3 bases are TGTGCCAGCAGCTCCGGAAATAATTCACCCCTCCACTTT. The full variable domain, with the rest looked up from reference TRBV7-9 and TRBJ1-6, is DTGVSQNPRHKITKRGQNVTFRCDPISEHNRLYWYRQTLGQGPEFLTYFQNEAQLEKSRLLSDRFSAERPKGSFSTLEIQRTEQGDSAMYLCASSSGNNSPLHFGNGTRLTVT.

In its sample, this clonotype was seen a few times. The chain has TRBV9 and TRBJ2-2; D not certain. Trimming pared 3 bases from V and 0 bases from J, leaving 6 bases between. The V gene's germline CDR1 is SGDLS and CDR2 YYNGEE. This CDR3 region has 14 residues. The CDR3 spells CASSGRTNTGELFF. The CDR3 nucleotides are TGTGCCAGCAGCGGACGGACGAACACCGGGGAGCTGTTTTTT. Using reference TRBV9 and TRBJ2-2 for the parts outside the CDR3, the full variable domain is DSGVTQTPKHLITATGQRVTLRCSPRSGDLSVYWYQQSLDQGLQFLIQYYNGEERAKGNILERFSAQQFPDLHSELNLSSLELGDSALYFCASSGRTNTGELFFGEGSRLTVL.

The rearrangement uses TRBV7-9 and TRBJ2-3, with D possibly being TRBD1 (6 bases). Between the trimmed V and J ends, which lost 5 bases and 1 base, there was a span of 10 bases. This CDR3 has 14 residues. Germline V gene data show CDR1 as SEHNR and CDR2 as FQNEAQ (reference sequence). CDR3 bases: TGTGCCAGCAGCACAGGGATGGGCACAGATACGCAGTATTTT. It translates to CASSTGMGTDTQYF.

The rearrangement uses TRBV12-3 or TRBV12-4 and TRBJ1-1; 7 bases align to TRBD1. This CDR3 has 12 residues. V trimming: 7 bases; J trimming: 4 bases; junction bases outside the gene matches: 3. CDR3 nucleotides: TGTGCCAGCATAAGGGGGCCCACTGAAGCTTTCTTT. Translated: CASIRGPTEAFF.

This clonotype came up a few times. The rearrangement uses TRBV20-1 and TRBJ1-5; D may be TRBD1 (6 bases). This CDR3 contains 14 residues. Trimming stripped 3 bases from V and 3 bases from J, with 12 bases between. CDR1 is DFQATT and CDR2 is SNEGSKA in the germline V gene (reference sequence). CDR3 region: CSARNRVPNQPQHF. The CDR3 coding sequence is TGCAGTGCTAGGAACAGGGTTCCCAATCAGCCCCAGCATTTT.

The rearrangement joins TRBV20-1 to TRBJ2-1, with 8 bases that match TRBD1. V shed 0 bases and J 6 bases; nucleotides not matched to a gene: 4. The CDR3 length is 14 residues. Germline V gene lookup returns CDR1 DFQATT and CDR2 SNEGSKA (reference sequence). This CDR3 reads CSARDGRGLNEQFF. CDR3 bases: TGCAGTGCTAGAGATGGCAGGGGGCTCAATGAGCAGTTCTTC.

The chain uses TRBV20-1 and TRBJ1-4; the match to TRBD1 covers 8 bases. The CDR3 has 16 amino acids. Per the germline V gene, CDR1 is DFQATT and CDR2 is SNEGSKA (reference sequence). V lost 5 bases and J lost 0; bases outside the gene matches: 8. The CDR3 here is CSAGDRSHATNEKLFF. The CDR3 nucleotides read TGCAGTGCTGGGGACAGGAGCCATGCAACTAATGAAAAACTGTTTTTT.

This sequence joins TRBV4-2 and TRBJ1-1, with TRBD1 as a possible D gene (5 bases). Germline V gene data show CDR1 as LGHNA and CDR2 as YNFKEQ. This CDR3 is 13 amino acids long. Trimming took off 1 base at V and 5 bases at J, with 8 bases between the two ends. In nucleotides, the CDR3 is TGTGCCAGCAGCCAAGGGACATTTACTGAAGCTTTCTTT. Encoded protein: CASSQGTFTEAFF.

This clonotype was observed a few times. The chain links TRBV24-1 to TRBJ2-3, with 13 bases that match TRBD2. V shed 6 bases, J shed 0 bases, and the junction held 2 bases outside the gene matches. The CDR3 totals 16 residues. Germline V gives CDR1 KGHDR, CDR2 SFDVKD. CDR3 sequence: CATSWTSGGSTDTQYF. The CDR3 nucleotides are TGTGCCACCAGTTGGACTAGCGGGGGAAGCACAGATACGCAGTATTTT.

This clonotype was picked up a small number of times. This chain joins TRBV12-3 or TRBV12-4 and TRBJ2-7; 12 nucleotides line up with TRBD1. V dropped 4 bases and J dropped 3; count of bases not matched to a gene: 7. This CDR3 has 16 residues. The CDR3 nucleotides read TGTGCCAGCAGTTCCCGGGGACAGGGGGCTTTCTACGAGCAGTACTTC. Its translation is CASSSRGQGAFYEQYF.

This clonotype showed up just a few times. The chain employs TRBV9 and TRBJ2-1; 7 nucleotides align to TRBD2. The V and J ends lost 4 bases and 3 bases, in that order; junction bases with no gene match: 7. The CDR3 is 15 amino acids. Per germline, CDR1 SGDLS and CDR2 YYNGEE. CDR3 sequence reads: CASSPRLADYNEQFF. CDR3 DNA: TGTGCCAGCAGCCCTCGCCTAGCGGACTACAATGAGCAGTTCTTC.